The 31 T cell receptor beta chains reported below all come from one sample, sequenced in a study of a mutant IDH1 vaccine in newly diagnosed glioma. For these receptors, no antigen is known. Specified time point: week 5, during vaccination. Vaccinated patients received 300 ug of mutant IDH1 20-mer peptide per dose, with topical imiquimod. TCRdb's copy holds only in-frame clones and misses some; the assay was immunoSEQ multiplex PCR. This table holds about 54,000 clones, around 81% found once. The sequences come from PBMCs, collected from a glioma patient whose treatment included an IDH1 peptide vaccine. These receptors came from a man aged 25 to 45 with glioma.

The genes are TRBV6-1 and TRBJ1-5; 7 bases map to TRBD1. CDR3 size: 16 residues. Germline lookup yields CDR1 MNHNS and CDR2 SASEGT. V lost 4 bases to trimming and J lost 1 base; unmatched junction nucleotides: 7. The CDR3: CASSVTPGQSNQPQHF. CDR3 DNA: TGTGCCAGCAGTGTGACTCCGGGACAGAGCAATCAGCCCCAGCATTTT.

The rearrangement uses TRBV6-5 and TRBJ1-4; 8 nucleotides line up with TRBD1. V shed 5 bases and J 4 bases; nucleotides not matched to a gene: 3. This CDR3 contains 14 residues. CDR1 and CDR2 (germline): MNHEY, SVGAGI. Written as DNA, the CDR3 is TGTGCCAGCAGTCACAGGGGGGGTAATGAAAAACTGTTTTTT. Translated: CASSHRGGNEKLFF.

This rearrangement joins TRBV4-1 to TRBJ1-5; TRBD1 matches 7 bases. Germline V gene sequence: CDR1 MGHRA, CDR2 YSYEKL. The CDR3 length is 15 residues. V lost 4 bases and J lost 1; bases outside the gene matches: 4. This CDR3 reads CASSPGQLSNQPQHF. DNA of the CDR3: TGCGCCAGCAGCCCGGGACAGTTGAGCAATCAGCCCCAGCATTTT.

A single count supports this clone. The chain has TRBV28 and TRBJ2-7; no definite D call. Germline V gene lookup returns CDR1 MDHEN and CDR2 SYDVKM. V was trimmed by 1 base and J by 5 bases, leaving 15 bases between them. The CDR3 covers 15 residues. In DNA form, the CDR3 reads TGTGCCAGCAGTTTATCCGGCATTTTCAGCGACGAGCAGTACTTC. The encoded protein is CASSLSGIFSDEQYF.

The gene calls are TRBV7-2 and TRBJ2-1; unclear D gene. Trimming took 1 base from V and 6 from J, leaving 4 bases between them. From germline, CDR1 is SGHTA and CDR2 FQGNSA. The CDR3 covers 12 residues. CDR3 bases: TGTGCCAGCAGCTTAGAGATCAATGAGCAGTTCTTC. It specifies CASSLEINEQFF.

This chain joins TRBV28 and TRBJ1-2; a possible D gene is TRBD1 (5 bases). The CDR3 spans 11 residues. V was trimmed by 7 bases and J by 4 bases, leaving 7 bases between them. Germline values: CDR1 MDHEN, CDR2 SYDVKM. CDR3 DNA: TGTGCCAGCACCGGGACCTATGGCTACACCTTC. Translated, it gives CASTGTYGYTF.

The rearrangement joins TRBV6-5 to TRBJ1-1; D remains ambiguous. Per the germline V gene, CDR1 is MNHEY and CDR2 is SVGAGI. The CDR3 extends over 13 amino acids. Trimming took off 0 bases at V and 5 bases at J, with 7 bases between the two ends. Here the CDR3 DNA reads TGTGCCAGCAGTTACTCCTCGCGGACTGAAGCTTTCTTT. Encoded protein: CASSYSSRTEAFF.

The chain combines TRBV6-6 with TRBJ1-2; no reliable D call. The germline CDR1 and CDR2 sequences are MNHNY and SVGAGI (reference sequence). Trimming cost V 2 bases and J 3 bases, with 13 bases left between them. The CDR3 loop spans 15 amino acids. Here the CDR3 reads CASSYTGSRDYGYTF. The CDR3, as DNA: TGTGCCAGCAGTTACACGGGGAGTAGAGACTATGGCTACACCTTC.

The CDR3 here is CASSVSGTPYEQYF. The CDR3 bases are TGTGCCAGCAGCGTCTCCGGGACACCCTACGAGCAGTACTTC. This chain links TRBV7-9 with TRBJ2-7, with D possibly TRBD1 on 6 matching bases. The CDR3 totals 14 residues. Germline V gives CDR1 SEHNR, CDR2 FQNEAQ (reference sequence). V was pared by 5 bases and J by 2 bases, with 13 bases between.

V usage is TRBV27 and J usage is TRBJ2-5; 9 bases align to TRBD2. Unmatched junction bases numbered 8, after V lost 2 bases and J lost 1 base. The CDR3 runs 17 residues. The germline V gene has CDR1 MNHEY and CDR2 SMNVEV (reference sequence). The CDR3 loop is CASSLRGSGGTQETQYF. The CDR3 region has the DNA TGTGCCAGCAGTTTAAGGGGTAGCGGGGGAACCCAAGAGACCCAGTACTTC.

The chain recombines TRBV19 with TRBJ2-3; no clear D gene. The CDR3 loop spans 13 amino acids. V lost 5 bases and J 6 bases, leaving 12 bases between the germline ends. Germline assignment: CDR1 LNHDA and CDR2 SQIVND (reference sequence). The CDR3 region is CASSRVALDTQYF. The CDR3 coding sequence is TGTGCCAGTAGTCGGGTGGCATTGGATACGCAGTATTTT. The full variable domain, completed using reference TRBV19 and TRBJ2-3, is DGGITQSPKYLFRKEGQNVTLSCEQNLNHDAMYWYRQDPGQGLRLIYYSQIVNDFQKGDIAEGYSVSREKKESFPLTVTSAQKNPTAFYLCASSRVALDTQYFGPGTRLTVL.

The chain employs TRBV6-1 and TRBJ1-5, with D unresolved. The ends were cut back, 2 bases at V and 0 bases at J, with 8 bases in the middle. This CDR3 spans 15 amino acids. Per the germline V gene, CDR1 is MNHNS and CDR2 is SASEGT. CDR3 sequence (DNA): TGTGCCAGCAGTGAAACTGACCGTAGCAATCAGCCCCAGCATTTT. Translated, it gives CASSETDRSNQPQHF.

The chain links TRBV28 to TRBJ1-6; 8 bases match TRBD1. This CDR3 has 15 amino acids. The germline CDR1 and CDR2 sequences are MDHEN and SYDVKM. V shed 6 bases and J 4 bases; nucleotides not matched to a gene: 5. The CDR3 here is CASRPDRGYNSPLHF. Here the CDR3 DNA reads TGTGCCAGCAGACCCGACAGGGGTTATAATTCACCCCTCCACTTT.

This chain connects TRBV5-1 to TRBJ2-3; a weak D match, TRBD1 (5 bases). V dropped 3 bases and J dropped 1 base, with 21 bases sitting between them. Germline V gene data show CDR1 as SGHRS and CDR2 as YFSETQ. The CDR3 length is 18 residues. The CDR3 DNA reads as TGCGCCAGCAGCTCCCCGATACGTAAATTACAGGGCACAGATACGCAGTATTTT. Its protein is CASSSPIRKLQGTDTQYF. The full variable domain, its missing parts supplied by reference TRBV5-1 and TRBJ2-3, is KAGVTQTPRYLIKTRGQQVTLSCSPISGHRSVSWYQQTPGQGLQFLFEYFSETQRNKGNFPGRFSGRQFSNSRSEMNVSTLELGDSALYLCASSSPIRKLQGTDTQYFGPGTRLTVL.

The V and J genes are TRBV7-9 and TRBJ1-1; no clear D gene. The V end was cut by 5 bases, the J end by 3 bases, with 16 bases between. The CDR3 covers 15 residues. Germline CDR1 reads SEHNR; CDR2 reads FQNEAQ (reference sequence). CDR3 DNA: TGTGCCAGCAGCAGCCGCTCGGGAAGAGACACTGAAGCTTTCTTT. Amino acid sequence: CASSSRSGRDTEAFF.

This clone occurred once. The CDR3 reads CASSSMTGGNYEQYF. The CDR3 nucleotides read TGTGCCAGCAGTTCGATGACAGGGGGGAACTACGAGCAGTACTTC. The chain combines TRBV6-5 with TRBJ2-7, with 9 bases identical to TRBD1. The CDR3 consists of 15 residues. Germline V gives CDR1 MNHEY, CDR2 SVGAGI. The V segment lost 4 bases and the J segment 3 bases; nucleotides outside the gene matches: 7.

The V gene is TRBV5-1, the J gene TRBJ2-3; no definite D call. The CDR3 extends over 17 amino acids. Between the trimmed V and J ends, which lost 0 bases and 1 base, there was a span of 15 bases. CDR1 SGHRS and CDR2 YFSETQ come from the germline V gene. CDR3 sequence reads: CASSLAGMRRGTDTQYF. CDR3 DNA sequence: TGCGCCAGCAGCTTGGCCGGAATGAGGAGAGGCACAGATACGCAGTATTTT.

Concerning this clone itself: This may come from a read error, since a much larger clone is one base off. V and J are TRBV4-2 and TRBJ2-2; 9 bases agree with TRBD2. The CDR3 has 18 residues. Germline loops: CDR1 LGHNA, CDR2 YNFKEQ. As DNA, the CDR3 is TGTGCCAGCAGCCAAGATGGGGCGGGGGGGCCTAACACCGTGGAGCTGTTTTTT. It encodes CASSQDGAGGPNTVELFF.

This clone appeared once. The chain employs TRBV27 and TRBJ2-5, with 16 nucleotides matching TRBD2. The germline V gene has CDR1 MNHEY and CDR2 SMNVEV (reference sequence). Trimming removed 6 bases from V and 5 bases from J; junction bases left unmatched: 9. The CDR3 totals 17 residues. The CDR3 coding sequence is TGTGCCAGCAGACACTACGGGACTAGCGGGGGGGCTGAGACCCAGTACTTC. This gives the protein CASRHYGTSGGAETQYF.

The chain recombines TRBV7-8 with TRBJ1-4; D perhaps matches TRBD1 (5 bases). The germline V gene encodes CDR1 SGHVS and CDR2 FQNEAQ. Trimming removed 5 bases from V and 7 bases from J, with 17 bases in between. The CDR3 spans 15 residues. The CDR3 reads CASSVALGLGEKLFF. In DNA, the CDR3 is TGTGCCAGCAGCGTGGCATTGGGGCTTGGTGAAAAACTGTTTTTT. Complete variable domain (other parts from reference TRBV7-8 and TRBJ1-4): GAGVSQSPRYKVAKRGQDVALRCDPISGHVSLFWYQQALGQGPEFLTYFQNEAQLDKSGLPSDRFFAERPEGSVSTLKIQRTQQEDSAVYLCASSVALGLGEKLFFGSGTQLSVL.

V gene TRBV7-2 combines with J gene TRBJ1-5; D ambiguous. Looked up from germline, CDR1 is SGHTA and CDR2 is FQGNSA. Trimming shortened V by 1 base and J by 0 bases, and 10 bases separated the two germline ends. The CDR3 contains 16 residues. CDR3 sequence reads: CASSLVGSNSNQPQHF. CDR3 nucleotides: TGTGCCAGCAGCTTAGTTGGCAGTAATAGCAATCAGCCCCAGCATTTT.

This chain connects TRBV6-1 to TRBJ2-7; D unresolved. The CDR3 has 10 residues. Per germline, CDR1 MNHNS and CDR2 SASEGT. CDR3 coding DNA: TGTGTAGTCGGCAGCTACGAGCAGTACTTC. Protein sequence: CVVGSYEQYF.

V is TRBV7-9 and J is TRBJ1-1; perhaps TRBD1 as D (5 bases). Germline CDR1 reads SEHNR; CDR2 reads FQNEAQ (reference sequence). CDR3 length equals 14 residues. Trimming removed 1 base from V and 1 base from J, with 7 bases in between. The CDR3 protein is CASSLGGTNTEAFF. The CDR3 coding sequence is TGTGCCAGCAGCTTAGGGGGCACGAACACTGAAGCTTTCTTT. Filled out from reference TRBV7-9 and TRBJ1-1, the complete variable domain reads DTGVSQNPRHKITKRGQNVTFRCDPISEHNRLYWYRQTLGQGPEFLTYFQNEAQLEKSRLLSDRFSAERPKGSFSTLEIQRTEQGDSAMYLCASSLGGTNTEAFFGQGTRLTVV.

This clone occurred a few times. This chain links TRBV5-6 with TRBJ1-5; D is undetermined. The V and J ends lost 0 bases and 0 bases respectively, with 7 bases between them. CDR3 length: 15 residues. Germline V gene sequence: CDR1 SGHDT, CDR2 YYEEEE. DNA of the CDR3: TGTGCCAGCAGCTTGGGAGGCGGTAGCAATCAGCCCCAGCATTTT. Its protein is CASSLGGGSNQPQHF.

The rearrangement uses TRBV2 and TRBJ2-3; D is unclear. The CDR3 consists of 12 residues. Trimming cost V 5 bases and J 0 bases, with 3 bases left between them. Germline loops: CDR1 SNHLY, CDR2 FYNNEI. The CDR3: CASSQSTDTQYF. CDR3 DNA sequence: TGTGCCAGCAGTCAAAGCACAGATACGCAGTATTTT.

The chain has TRBV19 and TRBJ1-6, with 9 bases matching TRBD1. Germline CDR1 is LNHDA and CDR2 is SQIVND (reference sequence). Unmatched junction bases numbered 6, after V lost 5 bases and J lost 10 bases. The CDR3 sequence is 14 residues long. The CDR3 spells CASSGTGSGSPLHF. The CDR3, as DNA: TGTGCCAGTAGTGGGACAGGGTCGGGCTCACCCCTCCACTTT.

This clone was detected once. The chain employs TRBV30 and TRBJ2-7; D ambiguous. The CDR3 length is 15 residues. Trimming removed 1 base at V and 2 bases at J, with 15 bases between. Germline V gene sequence: CDR1 GTSNPN, CDR2 SVGIG (reference sequence). CDR3: CAWSARRYSPYEQYF. CDR3 DNA sequence: TGTGCCTGGAGTGCTCGTAGATACTCTCCCTACGAGCAGTACTTC.

This sequence joins TRBV28 and TRBJ2-7; perhaps TRBD1 as D (5 bases). V lost 6 bases, J lost 4 bases, and 13 bases lay in between. This CDR3 region has 13 residues. Germline values: CDR1 MDHEN, CDR2 SYDVKM. The CDR3 DNA follows: TGTGCCAGCAGCCCGGAGACAGCTTACGAGCAGTACTTC. This sequence encodes CASSPETAYEQYF.

The rearrangement joins TRBV19 to TRBJ1-1; maybe TRBD1 (6 bases). CDR1 is LNHDA, CDR2 SQIVND, per germline (reference sequence). Trimming removed 6 bases from V and 9 bases from J, with 14 bases in between. The CDR3 is 12 amino acids. CDR3: CASRLVTGKAFF. The CDR3 DNA reads as TGTGCCAGTAGATTGGTGACAGGAAAAGCTTTCTTT.

The CDR3 nucleotides read TGTGCCAGCAGTTACGACAGGGGGTATAACACCGGGGAGCTGTTTTTT. Translated, it gives CASSYDRGYNTGELFF. This rearrangement joins TRBV6-6 to TRBJ2-2; 9 nucleotides agree with TRBD1. The V gene end was trimmed by 2 bases and the J gene end by 2 bases; junction bases not matched to a gene: 3. The CDR3 totals 16 residues. CDR1 and CDR2 (germline): MNHNY, SVGAGI (reference sequence).

The chain carries TRBV5-5 and TRBJ1-2, with D unclear. V was clipped by 3 bases and J by 8 bases, with 14 bases between them. CDR1 is SGHKS and CDR2 is YYEKEE in the germline V gene (reference sequence). CDR3 length: 13 residues. The CDR3 is CASSSTGLRGYTF. In DNA, the CDR3 is TGTGCCAGCAGCTCTACCGGACTGAGGGGCTACACCTTC.